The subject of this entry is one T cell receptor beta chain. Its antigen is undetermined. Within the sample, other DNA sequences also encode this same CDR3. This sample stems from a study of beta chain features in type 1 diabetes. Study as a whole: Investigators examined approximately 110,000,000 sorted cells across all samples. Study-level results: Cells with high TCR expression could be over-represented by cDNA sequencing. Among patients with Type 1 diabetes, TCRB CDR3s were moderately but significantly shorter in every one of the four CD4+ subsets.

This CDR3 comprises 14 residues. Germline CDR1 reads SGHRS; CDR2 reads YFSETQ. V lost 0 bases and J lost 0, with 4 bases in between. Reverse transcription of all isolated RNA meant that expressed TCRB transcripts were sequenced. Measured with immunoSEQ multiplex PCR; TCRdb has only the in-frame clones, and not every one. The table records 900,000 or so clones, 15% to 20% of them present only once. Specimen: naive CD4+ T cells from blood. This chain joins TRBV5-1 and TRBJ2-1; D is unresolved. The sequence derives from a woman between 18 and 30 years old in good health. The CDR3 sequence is CASSLDSSYNEQFF. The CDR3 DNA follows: TGCGCCAGCAGCTTGGATAGCTCCTACAATGAGCAGTTCTTC.